The T cell receptor (beta chain) described here comes from a study of low-dose radiotherapy and immunotherapy resistance in tumors. TRAV- and TRBV-specific primers were used for first-strand cDNA, which covered alpha and beta chains. The authors amplified TCRs for around 20 PCR cycles with a constant-region primer and a V-primer adapter. TCRdb independently ran MiXCR on the reads; one entry per CDR3 protein. The sample has about 100,000 distinct CDR3 sequences; around 21% are singletons. After removal of 3 bases from V and 4 bases from J, the junction contained 6 bases not matched to a gene. The CDR3 loop spans 15 amino acids. Germline-derived CDR1 and CDR2 are SGHRS and YFSETQ. Sample time point: after trial treatment. Treatment reported: LDRT plus nivolumab, ipilimumab, low-dose cyclophosphamide and aspirin (RACIN trial). This clonotype was observed at least ten times.

The TCR originated in a male donor with prostate cancer. The sample in question was PBMCs, obtained after low-dose radiotherapy plus immunotherapy. This rearrangement joins TRBV5-1 to TRBJ2-3, with 9 nucleotides matching TRBD1. CDR3: CASSSTGGGPDTQYF. CDR3 bases: TGCGCCAGCAGCTCGACAGGGGGAGGACCAGATACGCAGTATTTT.